Below are 22 T cell receptor beta chains sequenced from a single sample in a study of spatial heterogeneity in lung cancer (dated by TCRdb to the late 2010s). These receptors are not linked to any known antigen. The time point label for this specimen denotes: sample taken at primary tumor resection. The study at large found these results: The tumor nonsynonymous mutation count correlated with the number of expanded alpha and beta TCRs within the tumor.

Libraries were built with 5' RACE. Sequenced on a NextSeq 500. TCRdb applied fastp at Q25 and MiXCR to the public reads, then kept only in-frame beta chains. Records with the same CDR3 protein are collapsed into one entry carrying the most frequent genes and DNA. This sample lists 16,000 or so distinct CDR3 sequences; about 5.8% were detected once. The ten largest account for around 10% of the sample. This sample comprised lung tumor tissue, obtained at surgery. The receptors were sampled from a female donor with early-stage non-small cell lung cancer.

This clonotype came up many times. The rearrangement links TRBV7-2 to TRBJ2-5; 7 positions agree with TRBD1. Trimming took 6 bases from V and 5 from J; bases not matched to a gene: 9. This CDR3 has 14 amino acids. Germline V gene data show CDR1 as SGHTA and CDR2 as FQGNSA. In DNA form, the CDR3 reads TGTGCCAGCAGTTATAACAGGGGCCCTGAGACCCAGTACTTC. Translated: CASSYNRGPETQYF.

A remark on this clonotype: Since a much larger clone is just one base distant, this may be a read error. The chain links TRBV6-6 to TRBJ2-1; D might be TRBD2 (5 bases). The CDR3 extends over 17 amino acids. Per the germline V gene, CDR1 is MNHNY and CDR2 is SVGAGI (reference sequence). As DNA, the CDR3 is TGTGCCAGCAGTCGCTACCAAGCCGGGAACCCATTCGATGAGCTGTTCTTC. Translating gives CASSRYQAGNPFDELFF.

The chain links TRBV20-1 to TRBJ2-7; 10 bases are shared with TRBD2. Germline CDR1 DFQATT, CDR2 SNEGSKA (reference sequence). Trimming cost V 3 bases and J 3 bases; bases outside gene matches: 5. The CDR3 runs to 14 residues. This CDR3 reads CSASRSGRGYEQYF. The CDR3 DNA sequence: TGCAGTGCTAGCCGGAGCGGGAGGGGCTACGAGCAGTACTTC.

In this sample, this clonotype turned up many times. The CDR3 loop is CSARTGFRNEQFF. CDR3 sequence (DNA): TGCAGCGCTAGGACGGGGTTCCGTAATGAGCAGTTCTTC. V gene TRBV29-1 combines with J gene TRBJ2-1, with a possible D match to TRBD2 (5 bases). The CDR3 runs 13 residues. Trimming took off 7 bases at V and 7 bases at J, with 17 bases between the two ends. CDR1 SQVTM and CDR2 ANQGSEA come from the germline V gene.

This clonotype was detected once. A much larger clone lies one base from this, so it may be a read error. J is TRBJ2-3 and V is TRBV4-1, with TRBD1 matching 7 bases. This CDR3 has 15 amino acids. The V gene's germline CDR1 is MGHRA and CDR2 YSYEKL. The CDR3 DNA sequence: TGCGCCGGCAGCCACGGGACAGCAAGCACAGATACGCAGTATTTT. This codes for CAGSHGTASTDTQYF.

This clonotype was observed many times. The chain is built from TRBV20-1 and TRBJ2-3; D is unresolved. The CDR3 extends over 12 amino acids. Germline CDR1 and CDR2: DFQATT and SNEGSKA (reference sequence). V shed 6 bases and J shed 3 bases, with 10 bases lying between them. The CDR3 sequence: CSASSRTDTQYF. CDR3 sequence (DNA): TGCAGTGCAAGTTCGAGGACAGATACGCAGTATTTT.

This clonotype was counted many times. The V call is TRBV2, the J call TRBJ1-5; TRBD1 matches at 8 bases. Trimming at V came to 2 bases and at J to 1 base, leaving 1 base not matched to a gene. The CDR3 runs 15 residues. Per germline, CDR1 SNHLY and CDR2 FYNNEI. Here the CDR3 DNA reads TGTGCCAGCAGTGAACAGGGGGCGAGCAATCAGCCCCAGCATTTT. Its translation is CASSEQGASNQPQHF.

The table lists this clonotype with many counts. The chain carries TRBV20-1 and TRBJ1-1; weak D call: TRBD1 (5 bases). The CDR3 runs 12 residues. The germline V gene encodes CDR1 DFQATT and CDR2 SNEGSKA (reference sequence). The V end lost 6 bases, the J end lost 1 base, and 9 bases lay between the germline ends. CDR3 sequence reads: CSAGQTNTEAFF. As DNA, the CDR3 is TGCAGTGCCGGACAAACGAACACTGAAGCTTTCTTT.

The V call is TRBV7-8, the J call TRBJ1-5; no firm D call. The CDR3 contains 13 residues. Deletions cut 0 bases from V and 4 bases from J, with 4 bases between. Germline CDR1 and CDR2: SGHVS and FQNEAQ. The CDR3 loop is CASSLAKNQPQHF. The CDR3 DNA is TGTGCCAGCAGCTTAGCGAAGAATCAGCCCCAGCATTTT.

This clonotype was observed many times. The chain recombines TRBV20-1 with TRBJ2-7, with TRBD2 identical over 10 bases. CDR1 is DFQATT and CDR2 is SNEGSKA in the germline V gene (reference sequence). CDR3 length: 14 residues. V lost 6 bases and J lost 6; bases outside the gene matches: 11. This chain's CDR3 is CSAPSGRARGEQYF. CDR3 DNA sequence: TGCAGTGCACCCAGCGGGAGGGCCAGAGGCGAGCAGTACTTC.

This clonotype came up many times. This chain uses TRBV12-3 or TRBV12-4 with TRBJ2-7, with D hard to call. This CDR3 region has 14 residues. V was pared by 3 bases and J by 1 base, with 10 bases between. For the CDR3, the DNA is TGTGCCAGCAGTTTCTTGGGGTCGTCCTACGAGCAGTACTTC. This gives the protein CASSFLGSSYEQYF.

The rearrangement uses TRBV2 and TRBJ2-3; TRBD1 is a possible D gene (5 bases). The CDR3 has 13 residues. The V gene lost 6 bases and the J gene lost 4 bases, with 11 bases spanning the gap. The germline gives CDR1 SNHLY, CDR2 FYNNEI. CDR3 in DNA: TGTGCCAGCAGCGATGAAGGGGCAGATACGCAGTATTTT. Amino acid sequence: CASSDEGADTQYF.

This clonotype has at least ten counts. The chain recombines TRBV12-3 or TRBV12-4 with TRBJ2-3; D unresolved. The V end was cut by 3 bases, the J end by 1 base, with 14 bases between. The CDR3 extends over 16 amino acids. The CDR3 protein is CASSFLRHSRTDTQYF. CDR3 bases: TGTGCCAGCAGTTTTCTTCGGCACTCCCGCACAGATACGCAGTATTTT.

This clonotype occurred many times. The chain carries TRBV10-3 and TRBJ1-2; D not certain. This CDR3 has 14 residues. Germline V gene data show CDR1 as ENHRY and CDR2 as SYGVKD. V lost 3 bases to trimming and J lost 1 base, with 9 bases between them. Written as DNA, the CDR3 is TGTGCCATCAGTGACAACAGTAATAACTATGGCTACACCTTC. Its protein product is CAISDNSNNYGYTF.

This clonotype showed up just a few times. This chain joins TRBV29-1 and TRBJ2-7; 7 bases line up with TRBD1. Germline lookup yields CDR1 SQVTM and CDR2 ANQGSEA. The J segment lost 3 bases and the V segment lost 3 bases, leaving 8 bases of the junction unmatched. This CDR3 contains 14 residues. The chain's CDR3 is CSVDSGTAGYEQYF. In nucleotides, the CDR3 is TGCAGCGTTGACTCCGGGACAGCCGGCTACGAGCAGTACTTC.

The table lists this clonotype with many counts. The V call is TRBV19, the J call TRBJ1-5; D not certain. Germline values: CDR1 LNHDA, CDR2 SQIVND (reference sequence). The CDR3 extends over 17 amino acids. Trimming stripped 5 bases from V and 0 bases from J, with 17 bases between. CDR3 loop: CASSPRGRLNSNQPQHF. The DNA of the CDR3 is TGTGCCAGTAGTCCGCGAGGAAGACTGAATAGCAATCAGCCCCAGCATTTT.

This clonotype counts as medium-sized. The gene calls are TRBV7-3 and TRBJ2-3, with D perhaps matching TRBD1 (5 bases). The CDR3 contains 13 residues. Germline V gene data show CDR1 as SGHTA and CDR2 as FQGTGA. Trimming cost V 1 base and J 7 bases, with 9 bases left between them. CDR3 sequence (DNA): TGTGCCAGCAGCTTAAGGGGCTTGAATACGCAGTATTTT. This translates into CASSLRGLNTQYF. The full variable domain, completed using reference TRBV7-3 and TRBJ2-3, is GAGVSQTPSNKVTEKGKYVELRCDPISGHTALYWYRQSLGQGPEFLIYFQGTGAADDSGLPNDRFFAVRPEGSVSTLKIQRTERGDSAVYLCASSLRGLNTQYFGPGTRLTVL.

This clonotype was seen many times. This chain uses TRBV10-2 with TRBJ2-1, with D possibly being TRBD1 or TRBD2 (5 bases each). V lost 7 bases, J lost 5 bases, and 18 bases lay in between. The CDR3 is 15 residues long. CDR1 is WSHSY and CDR2 is SAAADI in the germline V gene. The CDR3 nucleotides read TGCGCCAGCAAGTTCTCGGGGCATGATAACAATGAGCAGTTCTTC. It yields the protein CASKFSGHDNNEQFF.

There are many counts of this clonotype. V and J are TRBV10-3 and TRBJ2-4; 7 bases map to TRBD1. This CDR3 contains 16 residues. Unmatched junction bases numbered 10, after V lost 3 bases and J lost 5 bases. The germline V gene has CDR1 ENHRY and CDR2 SYGVKD. The CDR3 DNA sequence: TGTGCCATCAGTGAAGGGGGCGGCCAAGTTCAAAACATTCAGTACTTC. Translating gives CAISEGGGQVQNIQYF.

The chain is built from TRBV5-4 and TRBJ2-6; D not certain. The CDR3 spans 16 residues. The germline V gene encodes CDR1 SGHNT and CDR2 YYREEE (reference sequence). V lost 0 bases and J lost 2, with 9 bases in between. The CDR3 DNA reads as TGTGCCAGCAGCTTGGGGGCCGATCCTGGGGCCAACGTCCTGACTTTC. Translating it yields CASSLGADPGANVLTF.

There are many counts of this clonotype. The V and J genes are TRBV27 and TRBJ2-6, with TRBD2 as a possible D gene (5 bases). The germline V gene has CDR1 MNHEY and CDR2 SMNVEV (reference sequence). V shed 3 bases and J shed 1 base, with 16 bases lying between them. CDR3 length: 18 residues. This CDR3 reads CASSFGGGIGSGANVLTF. The CDR3, as DNA: TGTGCCAGCAGTTTTGGAGGCGGAATCGGTTCTGGGGCCAACGTCCTGACTTTC. Using reference TRBV27 and TRBJ2-6 for the parts outside the CDR3, the full variable domain is EAQVTQNPRYLITVTGKKLTVTCSQNMNHEYMSWYRQDPGLGLRQIYYSMNVEVTDKGDVPEGYKVSRKEKRNFPLILESPSPNQTSLYFCASSFGGGIGSGANVLTFGAGSRLTVL.

This clonotype was detected many times. CDR3 DNA: TGTGCCAGCAGCTTTCCCAGACGGACGCAGTATTTT. This encodes CASSFPRRTQYF. The chain recombines TRBV11-2 with TRBJ2-3; D not certain. The germline CDR1 and CDR2 sequences are SGHAT and FQNNGV. The CDR3 loop spans 12 amino acids. The V gene lost 3 bases and the J gene lost 9 bases, with 10 bases spanning the gap.